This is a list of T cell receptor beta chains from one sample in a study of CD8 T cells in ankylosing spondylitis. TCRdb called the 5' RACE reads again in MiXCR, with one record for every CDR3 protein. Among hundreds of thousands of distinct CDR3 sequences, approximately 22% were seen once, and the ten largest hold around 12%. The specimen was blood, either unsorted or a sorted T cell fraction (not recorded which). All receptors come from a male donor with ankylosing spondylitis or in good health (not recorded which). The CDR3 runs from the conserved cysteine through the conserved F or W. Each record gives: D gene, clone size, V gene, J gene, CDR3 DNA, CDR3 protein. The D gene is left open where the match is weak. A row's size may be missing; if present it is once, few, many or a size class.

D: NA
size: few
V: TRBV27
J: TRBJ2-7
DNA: TGTGCCAGCAGACGGGGGATCGAGCAGTACTTC
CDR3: CASRRGIEQYF

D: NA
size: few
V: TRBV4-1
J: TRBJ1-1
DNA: TGCGCCAGCAGCCAACTAGCAGAGAACACTGAAGCTTTCTTT
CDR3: CASSQLAENTEAFF

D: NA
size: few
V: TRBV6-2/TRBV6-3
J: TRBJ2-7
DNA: TGTGCCAGCAGTAGAGGGGACAACTACGAGCAGTACTTC
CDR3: CASSRGDNYEQYF

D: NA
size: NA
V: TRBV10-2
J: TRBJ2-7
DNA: TGCGCCAGCAGTGGTCCGGCCCGGCCTCCCCCCTACGAGCAGTACTTC
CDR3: CASSGPARPPPYEQYF

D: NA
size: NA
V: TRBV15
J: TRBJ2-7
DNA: TGTGCCACCAGCAGAGGTCGGGGGCCAAGCTCCTACGAGCAGTACTTC
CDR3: CATSRGRGPSSYEQYF

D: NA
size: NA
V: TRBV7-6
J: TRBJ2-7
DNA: TGTGCCAGCAGCTTAGAGGGCGGGGCTACCTACGAGCAGTACTTC
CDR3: CASSLEGGATYEQYF

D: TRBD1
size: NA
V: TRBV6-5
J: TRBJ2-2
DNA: TGTGCCAGCAGTTATATCATTACCACAGGGGCCGGGGAGCTGTTTTTT
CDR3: CASSYIITTGAGELFF

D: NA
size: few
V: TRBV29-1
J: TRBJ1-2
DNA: TGCAGCGTGACACAGGGTGGTTATGGCTACACCTTC
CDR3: CSVTQGGYGYTF

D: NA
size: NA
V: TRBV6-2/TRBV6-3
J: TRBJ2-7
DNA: TGTGCCAGCAGTTCCTCCCGAGAGGGGACCTACGAGCAGTACTTC
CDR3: CASSSSREGTYEQYF

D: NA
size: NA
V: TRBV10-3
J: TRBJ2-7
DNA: TGTGCCATCAGTGAGCCAACGACAGGTTCCTACGAGCAGTACTTC
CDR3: CAISEPTTGSYEQYF

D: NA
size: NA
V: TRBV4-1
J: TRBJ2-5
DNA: TGCGCCAGCAGCTCCGGGTGGCAGTCCTACCAAGAGACCCAGTACTTC
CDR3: CASSSGWQSYQETQYF

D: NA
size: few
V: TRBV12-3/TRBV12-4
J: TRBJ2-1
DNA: TGTGCCAGCAGTTTAGTTGGGACCCACAATGAGCAGTTCTTC
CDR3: CASSLVGTHNEQFF

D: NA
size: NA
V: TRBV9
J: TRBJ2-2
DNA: TGTGCCAGCAGCGTAGCCCTGAACACCGGGGAGCTGTTTTTT
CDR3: CASSVALNTGELFF

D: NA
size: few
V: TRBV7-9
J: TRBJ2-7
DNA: TGTGCCAGCAGCTTAAGTGCAGGGTCAATTCACGAGCAGTACTTC
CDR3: CASSLSAGSIHEQYF

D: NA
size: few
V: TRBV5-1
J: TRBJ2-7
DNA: TGCGCCAGCAGCCGACATGGGACCGACGCCTACGAGCAGTACTTC
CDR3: CASSRHGTDAYEQYF

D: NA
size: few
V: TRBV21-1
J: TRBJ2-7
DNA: TGTGCCAGCAGCAAAGGAGCTCCCTCCTCACGTTACGAGCAGTACTTC
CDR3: CASSKGAPSSRYEQYF

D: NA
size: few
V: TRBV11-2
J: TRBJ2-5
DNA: TGTGCCAGCAGCTTATATCTGGTGGGGGTCGAGACCCAGTACTTC
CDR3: CASSLYLVGVETQYF

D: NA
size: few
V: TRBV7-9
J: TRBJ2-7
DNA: TGTGCCAGCAGGCTTGGACCGGGACAGCAGTACTTC
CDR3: CASRLGPGQQYF

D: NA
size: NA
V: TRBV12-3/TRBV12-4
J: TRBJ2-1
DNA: TGTGCCAGCAGTCCCTCCAGACTAGATCGTTCCTACAATGAGCAGTTCTTC
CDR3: CASSPSRLDRSYNEQFF

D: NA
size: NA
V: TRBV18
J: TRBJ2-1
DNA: TGTGCCAGCTCACCACCGGCTTTCGGGGACTGGGGCTACAATGAGCAGTTCTTC
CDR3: CASSPPAFGDWGYNEQFF

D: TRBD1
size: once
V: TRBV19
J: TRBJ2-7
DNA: TGTGCCAGTAGTATGGGACAGGGGGCCAACGAGCAGTACTTC
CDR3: CASSMGQGANEQYF

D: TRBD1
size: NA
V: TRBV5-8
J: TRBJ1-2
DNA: TGTGCCAGCAGCCAGGGACAGGGGAGCTACACCTTC
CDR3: CASSQGQGSYTF

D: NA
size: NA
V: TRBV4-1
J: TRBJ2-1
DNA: TGCGCCAGTCAGCTTTCCGGGGGAACCCGGGATGAGCAGTTCTTC
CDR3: CASQLSGGTRDEQFF

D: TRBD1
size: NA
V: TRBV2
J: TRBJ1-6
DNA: TGTGCCAGCCTTACAGGGGTGACCGATAATTCACCCCTCCACTTT
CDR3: CASLTGVTDNSPLHF

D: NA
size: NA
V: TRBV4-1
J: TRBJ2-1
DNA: TGCGCCAGCAGCCACCCGAAGGGGGAGAGGCCAGGGCAGTTCTTC
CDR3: CASSHPKGERPGQFF

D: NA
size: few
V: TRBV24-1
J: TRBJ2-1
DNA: TGTGCCACCAGTGATTTACGAAGCCACTTGGGGGTTGAGCAGTTCTTC
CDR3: CATSDLRSHLGVEQFF

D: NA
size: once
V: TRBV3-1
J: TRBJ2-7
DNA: TGTGCCAGCGCCACGGCTAACAGGGAGCAGTACTTC
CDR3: CASATANREQYF

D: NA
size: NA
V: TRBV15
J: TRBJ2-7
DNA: TGTGCCACCAGCAGAGATTTCCCCAGGGCCTACGAGCAGTACTTC
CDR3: CATSRDFPRAYEQYF

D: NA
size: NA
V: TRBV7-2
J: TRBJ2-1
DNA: TGTGCCAGCAGCCTCCCGGACGCCCACGAGCAGTTCTTC
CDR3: CASSLPDAHEQFF

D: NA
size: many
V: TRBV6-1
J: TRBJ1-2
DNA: TGTGCCAGCAGTCCTTCGTCAGGGGAGTGGTATGGCTACACCTTC
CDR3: CASSPSSGEWYGYTF

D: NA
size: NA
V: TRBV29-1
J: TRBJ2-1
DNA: TGCAGCGTTGAAGGCCGGGGGGCTTCCTACAATGAGCAGTTCTTC
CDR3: CSVEGRGASYNEQFF

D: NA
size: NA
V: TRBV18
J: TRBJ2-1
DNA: TGTGCCAGCTCACCACTGGACACGGGGGGCCCCTACAATGAGCAGTTCTTC
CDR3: CASSPLDTGGPYNEQFF

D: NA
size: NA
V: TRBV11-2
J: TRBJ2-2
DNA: TGTGCCAGCAGCTTAGTAGGAGGGACGAACACCGGGGAGCTGTTTTTT
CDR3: CASSLVGGTNTGELFF

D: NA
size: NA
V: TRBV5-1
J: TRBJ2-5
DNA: TGCGCCAGCAGCTTGGCTGCAGGGGTCTACGAGACCCAGTACTTC
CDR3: CASSLAAGVYETQYF

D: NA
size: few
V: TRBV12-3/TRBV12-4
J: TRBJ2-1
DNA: TGTGCCAGCAGTTTTGGGTCTGGGGCCGGTGAGCAGTTCTTC
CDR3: CASSFGSGAGEQFF

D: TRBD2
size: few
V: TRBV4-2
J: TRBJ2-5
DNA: TGTGCCAGCAGCCCCCGGACTAGCGGGGGACAAGAGACCCAGTACTTC
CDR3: CASSPRTSGGQETQYF